Described below is a single T cell receptor beta chain sequence and its context. This entry belongs to a study of blood T cell repertoires in COVID-19. Turning to the study itself: Sample material is recorded as cDNA or gDNA derived from T cells, B-cell-depleted T cells, or PBMCs.

TCRdb's copy holds only in-frame clones and misses some; the assay was immunoSEQ multiplex PCR. The data contain about 210,000 clones, under 90% of them singletons. The V and J ends lost 0 bases and 3 bases respectively, with 9 bases between them. In germline, CDR1 is KGHSH, CDR2 LQKENI. The CDR3 is 15 amino acids. This chain connects TRBV18 to TRBJ1-5; tentative D call: TRBD1 (6 bases). Sequencing was carried out using PBMCs or T cells enriched from blood (not recorded which). The TCR sequence derives from a woman in her 50s with acute COVID-19. CDR3 nucleotide sequence: TGTGCCAGCTCACCACCGACAGGCCCCAATCAGCCCCAGCATTTT. It specifies CASSPPTGPNQPQHF.